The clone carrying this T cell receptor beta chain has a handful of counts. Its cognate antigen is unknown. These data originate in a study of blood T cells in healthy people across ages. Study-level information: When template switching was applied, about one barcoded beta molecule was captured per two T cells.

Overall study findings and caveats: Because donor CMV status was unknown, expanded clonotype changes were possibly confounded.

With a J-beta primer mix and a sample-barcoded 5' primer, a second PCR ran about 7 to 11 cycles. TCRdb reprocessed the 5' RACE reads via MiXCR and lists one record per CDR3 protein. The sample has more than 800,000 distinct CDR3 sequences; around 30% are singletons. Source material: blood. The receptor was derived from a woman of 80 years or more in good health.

CDR3 bases: TGCAGTGCAGAAAGGGGGCTGAGCAATCAGCCCCAGCATTTT. Protein product: CSAERGLSNQPQHF. V usage is TRBV20-1 and J usage is TRBJ1-5; TRBD1 matches 7 bases. The J segment lost 1 base and the V segment lost 6 bases, leaving 6 bases of the junction unmatched. CDR3 length: 14 amino acids. Germline values: CDR1 DFQATT, CDR2 SNEGSKA (reference sequence).